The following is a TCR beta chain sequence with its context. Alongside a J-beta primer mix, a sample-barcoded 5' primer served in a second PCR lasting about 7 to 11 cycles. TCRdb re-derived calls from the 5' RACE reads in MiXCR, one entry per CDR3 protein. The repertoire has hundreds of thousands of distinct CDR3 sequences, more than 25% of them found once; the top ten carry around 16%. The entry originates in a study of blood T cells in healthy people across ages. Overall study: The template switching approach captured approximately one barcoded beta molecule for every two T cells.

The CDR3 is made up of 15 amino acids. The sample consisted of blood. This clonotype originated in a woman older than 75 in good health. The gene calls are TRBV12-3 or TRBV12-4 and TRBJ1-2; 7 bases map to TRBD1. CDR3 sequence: CVGSFHRGGDYGYTF. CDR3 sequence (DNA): TGTGTCGGCAGTTTTCACAGGGGCGGCGACTATGGCTACACCTTC.